These 19 T cell receptor beta chains were all obtained from the same sample, sequenced in a study of early T cells in non-severe SARS-CoV-2 infection. TCRdb re-called the 5' RACE reads through MiXCR, storing one row per CDR3 protein. The sample comprises about 77,000 distinct CDR3 sequences, approximately 9.1% of which are singletons, and about 4.6% rests with the top ten. The source material was whole blood. The receptors were gathered from an adult who was a healthcare worker with PCR-confirmed SARS-CoV-2 infection or an uninfected control (not recorded which).

This clonotype was detected only a few times. The rearrangement links TRBV27 to TRBJ1-2; D is ambiguous. Trimming removed 2 bases at V and 7 bases at J, with 8 bases between. Germline loops: CDR1 MNHEY, CDR2 SMNVEV (reference sequence). The CDR3 is 12 residues long. The CDR3 region has the DNA TGTGCCAGCAGTTTAAATGGGCGTGGCTACACCTTC. Translating it yields CASSLNGRGYTF.

This clonotype was seen at least ten times. The chain joins TRBV7-9 to TRBJ2-1; 7 bases map to TRBD2. V was pared by 7 bases and J by 10 bases, with 16 bases of the junction left unmatched. CDR1 is SEHNR and CDR2 is FQNEAQ in the germline V gene (reference sequence). CDR3 length: 15 residues. CDR3 bases: TGTGCCAGCACAACGGGGCTTACTAGCGTGACCGAGCAGTTCTTC. Amino acids: CASTTGLTSVTEQFF.

A few counts support this clonotype. The CDR3 DNA follows: TGTGCCAGCAGCCTGCCCAAGCGGGGCCTAGAAGATACGCAGTATTTT. Encoded protein: CASSLPKRGLEDTQYF. The V gene is TRBV7-9, the J gene TRBJ2-3, with TRBD2 matching 7 bases. CDR3 length equals 16 residues. From germline, CDR1 is SEHNR and CDR2 FQNEAQ (reference sequence). V shed 5 bases and J 5 bases; nucleotides not matched to a gene: 13.

This clonotype has a count of ten or more. The chain has TRBV6-2 or TRBV6-3 and TRBJ2-7; D gene uncertain. The length of the CDR3 is 12 residues. V dropped 5 bases and J dropped 2 bases, with 7 bases sitting between them. Germline lookup yields CDR1 MNHEY and CDR2 SVGEGT. CDR3 region: CASSRTAYEQYF. The CDR3, as DNA: TGTGCCAGCAGTCGTACAGCCTACGAGCAGTACTTC.

This clonotype was observed many times. The chain is built from TRBV7-9 and TRBJ2-3, with 10 bases matching TRBD2. With 3 bases clipped from V and 4 bases from J, the junction kept 4 bases outside the gene matches. Germline lookup yields CDR1 SEHNR and CDR2 FQNEAQ (reference sequence). The CDR3 extends over 15 amino acids. CDR3 in amino acids: CASSFGLAGADTQYF. The CDR3 coding sequence is TGTGCCAGCAGCTTTGGTCTAGCGGGAGCAGATACGCAGTATTTT.

The sample holds a few counts of this clonotype. The chain has TRBV27 and TRBJ2-1, with TRBD2 matching over 7 bases. The V and J ends lost 6 bases and 14 bases, in that order; junction bases with no gene match: 1. The CDR3 covers 9 residues. Looked up from germline, CDR1 is MNHEY and CDR2 is SMNVEV (reference sequence). The DNA of the CDR3 is TGTGCCAGCAGGGGGACTAAGTTCTTC. Protein sequence: CASRGTKFF.

This clonotype was counted a few times. The junction differs from germline at one of its ends, possibly a read error. J is TRBJ1-1 and V is TRBV9; D might be TRBD1 (5 bases). This CDR3 is built from 14 residues. Germline V gene lookup returns CDR1 SGDLS and CDR2 YYNGEE. CDR3 protein: CASSVAGSDTEAFF. In DNA form, the CDR3 reads TGTGCCAGCAGCGTAGCAGGGTCGGACACTGAGGCTTTCTTT.

This clonotype was found a few times. The chain couples TRBV7-3 to TRBJ2-2; D remains ambiguous. The germline CDR1 and CDR2 sequences are SGHTA and FQGTGA. The CDR3 is 12 residues long. V lost 3 bases and J 2 bases, leaving 1 base between the germline ends. Here the CDR3 DNA reads TGTGCCAGCAGCTTTAACACCGGGGAGCTGTTTTTT. Protein: CASSFNTGELFF.

This clonotype has a single count. This rearrangement joins TRBV18 to TRBJ2-1; D not resolved. V shed 2 bases and J shed 7 bases, with 9 bases lying between them. Germline CDR1 reads KGHSH; CDR2 reads LQKENI. The CDR3 is made up of 13 amino acids. CDR3 sequence: CASSPGARNEQFF. The DNA of the CDR3 is TGTGCCAGCTCACCAGGAGCTAGAAATGAGCAGTTCTTC.

The sample holds many counts of this clonotype. CDR3: CATAVGTSGRAGETQYF. The CDR3 DNA reads as TGTGCCACCGCCGTCGGGACTAGCGGGAGGGCTGGGGAGACCCAGTACTTC. V and J are TRBV24-1 and TRBJ2-5, with 16 bases lining up with TRBD2. CDR3 length: 17 residues. Germline V gene sequence: CDR1 KGHDR, CDR2 SFDVKD. V lost 9 bases, J lost 5 bases, and 11 bases stayed unmatched.

About this clonotype itself: This sequence may be a read error, since a much larger clone differs from it by one base. This rearrangement joins TRBV2 to TRBJ2-2, with a weak D call TRBD2 (5 bases). The CDR3 has 15 residues. Germline V gene data show CDR1 as SNHLY and CDR2 as FYNNEI. The CDR3 spells CASSERIGLPGEPFF. The CDR3 nucleotides read TGTGCCAGCAGTGAAAGAATAGGGCTACCCGGGGAGCCGTTTTTT.

This clonotype appeared many times. V gene TRBV20-1 combines with J gene TRBJ2-7; D gene uncertain. Germline V gene sequence: CDR1 DFQATT, CDR2 SNEGSKA (reference sequence). V was trimmed by 3 bases and J by 3 bases, leaving 18 bases between them. The CDR3 runs to 15 residues. The DNA of the CDR3 is TGCAGTGCTAGCGAAAACTACCAAGATAACTACGAGCAGTACTTC. This gives the protein CSASENYQDNYEQYF.

This clonotype showed up many times. In DNA, the CDR3 is TGTGCCAGTACGGACAGGGGGCGCCGGTTGGTCAAAAACATTCAGTACTTC. It translates to CASTDRGRRLVKNIQYF. The rearrangement joins TRBV2 to TRBJ2-4; TRBD1 matches 11 bases. The CDR3 has 17 amino acids. The J segment lost 3 bases and the V segment lost 9 bases, leaving 13 bases of the junction unmatched. Germline V gene sequence: CDR1 SNHLY, CDR2 FYNNEI.

As DNA, the CDR3 is TGTGCCAGCTCACCACCGGGAGGGCCCATCTTTCCTGGCGAGCAGTACTTC. It yields the protein CASSPPGGPIFPGEQYF. V usage is TRBV18 and J usage is TRBJ2-7, with 7 bases fitting TRBD2. The CDR3 extends over 17 amino acids. V gave up 0 bases and J gave up 6 bases; unmatched junction bases: 14. Germline V CDR1 and CDR2: KGHSH, LQKENI.

This clonotype was counted many times. The chain uses TRBV12-3 or TRBV12-4 and TRBJ1-5, with D perhaps matching TRBD1 (5 bases). The CDR3 totals 14 residues. V lost 4 bases and J lost 9, with 16 bases in between. The CDR3 protein is CASSWDLGGRPQHF. The CDR3 nucleotides read TGTGCCAGCAGTTGGGACTTAGGAGGACGGCCCCAGCATTTT.

This clonotype was seen ten or more times. The chain recombines TRBV5-1 with TRBJ2-5; D call uncertain. V lost 0 bases and J lost 2, with 14 bases in between. The CDR3 runs to 16 residues. Germline CDR1 reads SGHRS; CDR2 reads YFSETQ. The CDR3 nucleotides read TGCGCCAGCAGCTTGGAGAGGCAGCAATTTCAAGAGACCCAGTACTTC. Protein: CASSLERQQFQETQYF.

In this sample, this clonotype turned up many times. This rearrangement joins TRBV27 to TRBJ2-2; unclear D gene. The CDR3 is 11 residues long. V was clipped by 7 bases and J by 6 bases, with 6 bases between them. Germline V gene sequence: CDR1 MNHEY, CDR2 SMNVEV (reference sequence). The CDR3 region has the DNA TGTGCCAGCATGGGCGCCGGGGAGCTGTTTTTT. Protein: CASMGAGELFF.

This clonotype was counted a few times. This sequence joins TRBV15 and TRBJ1-2; D not certain. Germline V lookup: CDR1 LNHNV, CDR2 YYDKDF (reference sequence). V was cut by 2 bases and J by 2 bases, with 9 bases left in between. This CDR3 is built from 14 residues. CDR3: CATSRSMGNYGYTF. Here the CDR3 DNA reads TGTGCCACCAGCAGATCTATGGGGAACTATGGCTACACCTTC.

A few counts support this clonotype. The genes are TRBV5-1 and TRBJ1-4; no clear D gene. V lost 1 base to trimming and J lost 8 bases, with 6 bases between them. Germline V gene data show CDR1 as SGHRS and CDR2 as YFSETQ. The CDR3 extends over 12 amino acids. CDR3 sequence (DNA): TGCGCCAGCAGCTTGAACGGAGAAAAACTGTTTTTT. This codes for CASSLNGEKLFF. Looking up the rest from reference TRBV5-1 and TRBJ1-4 gives the full variable domain: KAGVTQTPRYLIKTRGQQVTLSCSPISGHRSVSWYQQTPGQGLQFLFEYFSETQRNKGNFPGRFSGRQFSNSRSEMNVSTLELGDSALYLCASSLNGEKLFFGSGTQLSVL.